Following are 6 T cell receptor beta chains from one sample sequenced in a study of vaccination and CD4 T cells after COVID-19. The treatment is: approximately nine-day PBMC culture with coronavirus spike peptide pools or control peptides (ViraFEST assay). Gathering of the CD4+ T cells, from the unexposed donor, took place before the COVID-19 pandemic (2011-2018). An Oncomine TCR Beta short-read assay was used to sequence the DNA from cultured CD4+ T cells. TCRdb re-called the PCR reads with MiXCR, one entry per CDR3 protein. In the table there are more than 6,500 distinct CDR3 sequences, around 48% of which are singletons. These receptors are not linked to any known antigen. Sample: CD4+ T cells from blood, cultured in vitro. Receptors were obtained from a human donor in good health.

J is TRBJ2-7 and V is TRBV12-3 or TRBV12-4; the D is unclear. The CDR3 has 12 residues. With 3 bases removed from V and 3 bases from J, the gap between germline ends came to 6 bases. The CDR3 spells CASSLYGYEQYF. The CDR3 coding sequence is TGTGCCAGCAGTTTGTACGGCTACGAGCAGTACTTC.

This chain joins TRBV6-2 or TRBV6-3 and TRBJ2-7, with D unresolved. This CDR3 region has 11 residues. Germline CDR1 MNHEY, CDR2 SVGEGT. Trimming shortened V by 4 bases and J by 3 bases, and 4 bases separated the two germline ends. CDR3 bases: TGTGCCAGCAGTTTCAACTACGAGCAGTACTTC. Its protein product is CASSFNYEQYF.

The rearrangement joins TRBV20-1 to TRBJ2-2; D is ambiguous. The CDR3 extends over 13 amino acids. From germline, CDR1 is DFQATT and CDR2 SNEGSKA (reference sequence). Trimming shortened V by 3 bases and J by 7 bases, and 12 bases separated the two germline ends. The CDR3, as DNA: TGCAGTGCTAGGAGGCTTAGGAACGGGGAGCTGTTTTTT. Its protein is CSARRLRNGELFF.

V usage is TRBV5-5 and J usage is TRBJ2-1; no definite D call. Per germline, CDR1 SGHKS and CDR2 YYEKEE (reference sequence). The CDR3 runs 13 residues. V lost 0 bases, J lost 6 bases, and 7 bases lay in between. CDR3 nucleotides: TGTGCCAGCAGCTTGGGTCCCCTCAATGAGCAGTTCTTC. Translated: CASSLGPLNEQFF.

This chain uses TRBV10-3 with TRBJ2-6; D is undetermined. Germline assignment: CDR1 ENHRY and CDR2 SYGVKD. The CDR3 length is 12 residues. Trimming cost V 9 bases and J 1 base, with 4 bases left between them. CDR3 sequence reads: CAIQSGANVLTF. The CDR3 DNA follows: TGTGCCATACAGTCTGGGGCCAACGTCCTGACTTTC.

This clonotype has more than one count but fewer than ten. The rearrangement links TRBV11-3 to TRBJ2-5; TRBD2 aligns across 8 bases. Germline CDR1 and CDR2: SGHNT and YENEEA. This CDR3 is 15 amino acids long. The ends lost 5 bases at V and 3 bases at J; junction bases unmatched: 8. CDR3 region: CASSRGGGVEETQYF. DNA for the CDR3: TGTGCCAGCAGCCGGGGGGGCGGGGTAGAAGAGACCCAGTACTTC.